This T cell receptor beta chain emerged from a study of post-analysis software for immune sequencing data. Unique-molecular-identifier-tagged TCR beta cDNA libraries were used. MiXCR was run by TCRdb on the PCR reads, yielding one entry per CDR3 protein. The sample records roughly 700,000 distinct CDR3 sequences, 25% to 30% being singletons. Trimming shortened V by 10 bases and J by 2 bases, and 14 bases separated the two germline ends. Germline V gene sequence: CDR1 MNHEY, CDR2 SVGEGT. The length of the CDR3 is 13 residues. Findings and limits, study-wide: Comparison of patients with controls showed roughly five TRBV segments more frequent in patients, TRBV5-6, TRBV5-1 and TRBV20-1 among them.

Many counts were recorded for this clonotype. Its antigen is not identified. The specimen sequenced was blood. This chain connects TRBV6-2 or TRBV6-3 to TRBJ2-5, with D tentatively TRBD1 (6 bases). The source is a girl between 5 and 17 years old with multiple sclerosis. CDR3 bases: TGTGCCACCAACCGGGACATACAAGAGACCCAGTACTTC. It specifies CATNRDIQETQYF.